These T cell receptor beta chains were read from a single sample in a study of blood T cell repertoires in COVID-19. Clones were sequenced by immunoSEQ multiplex PCR, and TCRdb holds only the in-frame ones, with some missing. Here the sample spans about 280,000 clones, about 90% being singletons. Sequencing was carried out using peripheral blood. These receptors originate from a woman in her 30s who had recovered from COVID-19. CDR3s include the opening cysteine and the closing phenylalanine or tryptophan. The D gene is left open where the match is weak. Size tells how often a clone was seen (once, few, many) or the class of an expanded clone, and some rows leave it out.

D,V,size,J,DNA,CDR3
TRBD1,TRBV10-1,-,TRBJ2-5,TGCGCCAGCAGCGGACAGGGCCTAGAGACCCAGTACTTC,CASSGQGLETQYF
-,TRBV4-3,-,TRBJ1-5,TGCGCCAGCAGCCATTCCACAGGGCAGGGGCAGCCCCAGCATTTT,CASSHSTGQGQPQHF
TRBD1,TRBV2,-,TRBJ1-1,TGTGCCAGCAGTATAGTAGGACAGGATGAAGCTTTCTTT,CASSIVGQDEAFF
TRBD1,TRBV18,-,TRBJ2-7,TGTGCCAGCTCACGTTCTTATACAGGGGCCTACGAGCAGTACTTC,CASSRSYTGAYEQYF
-,TRBV7-9,-,TRBJ2-7,TGTGCCAGCAGCCTACAAGAACTATCATCCTACGAGCAGTACTTC,CASSLQELSSYEQYF
-,TRBV5-4,few,TRBJ2-7,TGTGCCAGCAGCTCTCCTGAGACCTACGAGCAGTACTTC,CASSSPETYEQYF
-,TRBV4-3,-,TRBJ2-7,TGCGCCAGCAGCCAAGAACAGGTCTCCCTTAAAGAGCAGTACTTC,CASSQEQVSLKEQYF
TRBD1,TRBV7-9,-,TRBJ2-2,TGTGCCAGCAGCCCCAGGGGGAAAAACACCGGGGAGCTGTTTTTT,CASSPRGKNTGELFF
TRBD1,TRBV5-1,-,TRBJ2-3,TGCGCCAGCAGCTTTCCGGCCTTTGTGACAGGGGATGTAGATACGCAGTATTTT,CASSFPAFVTGDVDTQYF
TRBD1,TRBV5-1,-,TRBJ2-2,TGCGCCAGCAGCCCGGGACAGGGGACCGGGGAGCTGTTTTTT,CASSPGQGTGELFF
-,TRBV19,once,TRBJ1-5,TGTGCCAGTAGTGCACCTCCGGGACTGGACAATCAGCCCCAGCATTTT,CASSAPPGLDNQPQHF
TRBD2,TRBV27,-,TRBJ2-5,TGTGCCAGCAGTCACCGTGCGCGGGGGCAAGAGACCCAGTACTTC,CASSHRARGQETQYF
TRBD1,TRBV5-5,-,TRBJ1-5,TGTGCCAGCAGCTTTGGGACAGGGGGCTCGGAGCCCCAGCATTTT,CASSFGTGGSEPQHF
TRBD2,TRBV4-1,-,TRBJ2-3,TGCGCCAGCAGCCAAGATCAGGTCGGGAGCGGGGTCATGGATACGCAGTATTTT,CASSQDQVGSGVMDTQYF
-,TRBV27,once,TRBJ2-1,TGTGCCAGCAGTTTGGGGCAGGGTATTCGCAATGAGCAGTTCTTC,CASSLGQGIRNEQFF
-,TRBV28,-,TRBJ2-2,TGTGCCAGCAGTCGCCGAGACACCGGGGAGCTGTTTTTT,CASSRRDTGELFF
TRBD1,TRBV9,-,TRBJ2-4,TGTGCCAGCAGCCCACGGACCGGGACAGCCCCCAGTATTCAGTACTTC,CASSPRTGTAPSIQYF
-,TRBV19,-,TRBJ2-5,TGTGCCAGTAGTGGGAGCTACCAAGAGACCCAGTACTTC,CASSGSYQETQYF
-,TRBV28,-,TRBJ1-5,TGTGCCAGCAGCTACAGGGCTTTGAGCAATCAGCCCCAGCATTTT,CASSYRALSNQPQHF
TRBD1,TRBV5-4,-,TRBJ1-5,TGTGCCAGCAGCCCAGACAGGGCCAATCAGCCCCAGCATTTT,CASSPDRANQPQHF
TRBD2,TRBV2,-,TRBJ2-3,TGTGCCAGCAGAGACCTCGGACTAGCGGTGGGCACAGATACGCAGTATTTT,CASRDLGLAVGTDTQYF
-,TRBV5-4,-,TRBJ1-6,TGTGCCAGCAGCTTGGGCGGGACGGGTAATTCACCCCTCCACTTT,CASSLGGTGNSPLHF
TRBD2,TRBV7-9,once,TRBJ2-1,TGTGCCAGCAGCTTAGTAGCGGGGGGGTGGAATGAGCAGTTCTTC,CASSLVAGGWNEQFF
-,TRBV4-2,-,TRBJ1-3,TGTGCCAGCAGCCAGGGCGAATTAAACACCATATATTTT,CASSQGELNTIYF
TRBD1,TRBV5-4,-,TRBJ2-2,TGTGCCAGCAGCCTAGCCGGGACAGGGATTCCCGGGGAGCTGTTTTTT,CASSLAGTGIPGELFF
-,TRBV7-9,-,TRBJ1-5,TGTGCCAGCTGTCGGGAGGGCAATCAGCCCCAGCATTTT,CASCREGNQPQHF
-,TRBV28,-,TRBJ1-5,TGTGCCAGCAGTCCCGCCGGCAGGAATAGCAATCAGCCCCAGCATTTT,CASSPAGRNSNQPQHF
TRBD2,TRBV11-2,-,TRBJ2-2,TGTGCCAGCAGCCTGGGACTAGCGGGGGCGTCGGCCGGGGAGCTGTTTTTT,CASSLGLAGASAGELFF
-,TRBV7-8,-,TRBJ2-1,TGTGCCAGCAGCCCCCTTGGGGGGGCATACAATGAGCAGTTCTTC,CASSPLGGAYNEQFF
TRBD2,TRBV6-6,-,TRBJ2-1,TGTGCCAGCAGTGATTACTCACTAGCGGGGGCCGAGCAGTTCTTC,CASSDYSLAGAEQFF
-,TRBV6-5,-,TRBJ2-1,TGTGCCAGCAGTAGGGCTGGAGGGTACAATGAGCAGTTCTTC,CASSRAGGYNEQFF
TRBD2,TRBV27,-,TRBJ2-2,TGTGCCAGCAGTTGGGTAGCGGGAGCGGCCGGGGAGCTGTTTTTT,CASSWVAGAAGELFF
-,TRBV3-1/TRBV3-2,few,TRBJ2-1,TGTGCCAGCAGCCCAGGGGTCAGCTCCTACAATGAGCAGTTCTTC,CASSPGVSSYNEQFF
-,TRBV5-1,-,TRBJ2-1,TGCGCCAGCAGCTTGGGCGGTCCGGAGCAGTTCTTC,CASSLGGPEQFF
TRBD2,TRBV7-7,-,TRBJ2-5,TGTGCTAGCAGCGGGGGGGCCAGGGAGACCCAGTACTTC,CASSGGARETQYF
-,TRBV5-1,-,TRBJ1-1,TGCGCCAGCAGCTTGGTCGGGGGATTGAACACTGAAGCTTTCTTT,CASSLVGGLNTEAFF
TRBD2,TRBV5-1,-,TRBJ2-1,TGCGCCAGCAGCTTGGCGGGCGGGAGGGGCCCTCCATACAATGAGCAGTTCTTC,CASSLAGGRGPPYNEQFF
-,TRBV28,-,TRBJ2-1,TGTGCCAGCAGTAACGTCGGCTACAATGAGCAGTTCTTC,CASSNVGYNEQFF
TRBD2,TRBV3-1/TRBV3-2,-,TRBJ2-3,TGTGCCAGCAGCCCTCCGGCCTTGCGGGGGGCCCTAATGTCGGATACGCAGTATTTT,CASSPPALRGALMSDTQYF